The entry below gives a single TCR beta chain sequence along with its context. What it binds is not known. Profiled with immunoSEQ multiplex PCR; TCRdb holds only in-frame clones, not every one. The table shows roughly 2 million clones, with almost 96% occurring only once. This sample is drawn from a study of shared clonotypes between healthy human individuals. Study-level information: Aged 18 to 49, the donors were a couple of women and three men.

CDR1 and CDR2 (germline): SEHNR, FQNEAQ (reference sequence). The CDR3 totals 16 residues. V lost 1 base and J lost 3, with 15 bases in between. Points from the study as a whole: Sharing of clonotypes among donors was expected to vary with sequencing depth. Tissue TCR repertoires likely differ from these blood-only repertoires.

The sample comprised naive CD4+ T cells sorted from blood. Indicated subset: CD45RA+ positively selected. This chain uses TRBV7-9 with TRBJ2-5, with D perhaps being TRBD1 or TRBD2 (6 bases each). The TCR was taken from a man between 18 and 29 years old in good health. CDR3 bases: TGTGCCAGCAGCTTAGTTTCGGGGGCGCCGGAAGAGACCCAGTACTTC. Translated, it gives CASSLVSGAPEETQYF.